The rows below give T cell receptor beta chains drawn from one sample of a study of blood T cell repertoires in COVID-19. Here immunoSEQ multiplex PCR was the method, and the copy in TCRdb shows in-frame clones only, minus some. The sample lists about 180,000 clones; roughly three quarters were seen once. Sequencing was done on a sample of peripheral blood. Receptor source: a woman aged 80 or over with COVID-19, enrolled during active disease. The CDR3 runs from the conserved cysteine through the conserved F or W. The D gene is left open where the match is weak. The size of a clone is reported for some rows only, either as once, few or many, or as a class for expanded clones.

v_call	clone_size	j_call	d_call	cdr3_length	cdr3_aa	cdr3_nt
TRBV11-2	-	TRBJ2-2	-	13	CASSLDLTGELFF	TGTGCCAGCAGCTTAGACTTGACCGGGGAGCTGTTTTTT
TRBV5-4	-	TRBJ1-4	-	15	CASSPLAGVNEKLFF	TGTGCCAGCAGCCCCCTGGCAGGGGTAAATGAAAAACTGTTTTTT
TRBV5-8	-	TRBJ1-1	-	12	CASSLGGRKAFF	TGTGCCAGCAGCTTGGGGGGGCGGAAGGCTTTCTTT
TRBV6-4	-	TRBJ1-2	TRBD1	15	CASSPQPGGGYGYTF	TGTGCCAGCAGCCCACAGCCAGGGGGCGGCTATGGCTACACCTTC
TRBV7-9	-	TRBJ2-7	TRBD1	15	CASSYDRVKSYEQYF	TGTGCCAGCAGCTATGACAGGGTAAAAAGTTACGAGCAGTACTTC
TRBV7-9	few	TRBJ2-7	TRBD1	14	CAILTGTGGYVQYF	TGTGCCATATTAACCGGGACAGGGGGTTACGTGCAGTACTTC
TRBV18	-	TRBJ2-2	TRBD1	16	CASSPGQGATAGELFF	TGTGCCAGCTCACCCGGACAGGGGGCAACGGCCGGGGAGCTGTTTTTT
TRBV28	-	TRBJ1-6	TRBD1	15	CASSVAGQGNSPLHF	TGTGCCAGCAGTGTAGCGGGACAGGGTAATTCACCCCTCCACTTT
TRBV11-2	-	TRBJ2-1	-	15	CASSLDYGSYNEQFF	TGTGCCAGCAGCTTAGATTATGGCAGCTACAATGAGCAGTTCTTC
TRBV2	-	TRBJ2-5	-	16	CASSERVPTTQETQYF	TGTGCCAGCAGTGAAAGGGTTCCGACTACTCAAGAGACCCAGTACTTC
TRBV7-9	-	TRBJ1-5	-	13	CATSTDGNQPQHF	TGTGCCACCTCGACAGACGGCAATCAGCCCCAGCATTTT
TRBV5-4	-	TRBJ2-7	-	11	CASSLAGEQYF	TGTGCCAGCAGCTTGGCGGGCGAGCAGTACTTC
TRBV11-2	-	TRBJ1-6	-	13	CASSLTAPSPLHF	TGTGCCAGCAGCTTGACAGCTCCTTCACCCCTCCACTTT
TRBV19	-	TRBJ1-4	TRBD1	15	CASRPGGTENEKLFF	TGTGCCAGTAGACCTGGAGGGACAGAAAATGAAAAACTGTTTTTT
TRBV25-1	-	TRBJ2-5	TRBD1	15	CASSSRDRGQQTQYF	TGTGCCAGCAGTTCCCGGGACAGGGGGCAACAGACCCAGTACTTC
TRBV7-9	-	TRBJ1-6	-	15	CASSFQGPGNSPLHF	TGTGCCAGCAGCTTCCAGGGGCCGGGGAATTCACCCCTCCACTTT
TRBV29-1	-	TRBJ2-5	-	13	CSVETGAQETQYF	TGCAGCGTTGAAACTGGAGCACAAGAGACCCAGTACTTC
TRBV15	-	TRBJ2-1	TRBD2	17	CATSRDLLAGLYNEQFF	TGTGCCACCAGCAGAGATCTGCTAGCGGGACTTTACAATGAGCAGTTCTTC
TRBV28	-	TRBJ2-1	TRBD2	15	CASSLPQREGHEQFF	TGTGCCAGCAGTTTACCCCAGCGGGAGGGCCATGAGCAGTTCTTC
TRBV7-2	-	TRBJ1-5	TRBD1	16	CASSPGQGAVGQPQHF	TGTGCCAGCAGCCCGGGACAGGGGGCTGTTGGTCAGCCCCAGCATTTT
TRBV6-5	-	TRBJ2-7	-	13	CASSPFQGYEQYF	TGTGCCAGCAGTCCATTTCAGGGGTACGAGCAGTACTTC
TRBV5-6	few	TRBJ2-1	TRBD2	15	CASLSRGGRYHEQFF	TGTGCCAGCCTCAGTAGGGGCGGGAGGTACCATGAGCAGTTCTTC
TRBV6-6	-	TRBJ1-3	TRBD1	14	CASSYRDRGNTIYF	TGTGCCAGCAGTTACAGGGACAGGGGAAACACCATATATTTT
TRBV20-1	-	TRBJ2-5	-	15	CSASLRRPIQETQYF	TGCAGTGCTAGTTTGCGGAGACCGATACAAGAGACCCAGTACTTC
TRBV9	-	TRBJ2-1	-	17	CASSVNPLANSYNEQFF	TGTGCCAGCAGCGTGAACCCACTAGCCAATTCCTACAATGAGCAGTTCTTC
TRBV6-2/TRBV6-3	-	TRBJ1-2	TRBD1	15	CASSYSKDRVYGYTF	TGTGCCAGCAGTTACTCCAAGGACAGGGTATATGGCTACACCTTC
TRBV28	once	TRBJ1-2	-	15	CASSLRGQVLGGYTF	TGTGCCAGCAGTTTAAGGGGCCAGGTGCTCGGTGGCTACACCTTC
TRBV5-6	-	TRBJ2-3	TRBD1	15	CASSPGTGSTDTQYF	TGTGCCAGCAGCCCGGGGACAGGAAGCACAGATACGCAGTATTTT
TRBV2	once	TRBJ1-6	-	16	CASSEGGGAYKSPLHF	TGTGCCAGCAGTGAAGGGGGGGGCGCGTATAAATCACCCCTCCACTTT
TRBV5-1	-	TRBJ2-3	-	13	CASSLKGTDTQYF	TGCGCCAGCAGCTTGAAGGGGACAGATACGCAGTATTTT
TRBV3-1/TRBV3-2	-	TRBJ2-1	-	12	CASAHGGNEQFF	TGTGCCAGCGCCCATGGGGGGAATGAGCAGTTCTTC
TRBV28	-	TRBJ2-2	-	14	CASSLAGDTGELFF	TGTGCCAGCAGTTTAGCCGGAGACACCGGGGAGCTGTTTTTT
TRBV4-1	many	TRBJ1-5	-	19	CASSQEEGWTELGNQPQHF	TGCGCCAGCAGCCAAGAAGAAGGGTGGACAGAATTAGGCAATCAGCCCCAGCATTTT